These T cell receptor beta chains were read from a single sample in a study of blood T cell repertoires in COVID-19. The assay was immunoSEQ multiplex PCR, and TCRdb's table has in-frame clones only and misses some. The sample records about 170,000 clones, less than 90% being singletons. Material: peripheral blood. These receptors came from a woman aged 70 to 79 with COVID-19, enrolled during active disease. The CDR3 runs from the conserved cysteine through the conserved F or W. D genes are given only for firm matches. Size tells how often a clone was seen (once, few, many) or the class of an expanded clone, and some rows leave it out.

V gene	D gene	clone size	J gene	CDR3 protein	CDR3 DNA
TRBV19	-	-	TRBJ2-1	CASSTTGFYNEQFF	TGTGCCAGTAGCACTACGGGATTCTACAATGAGCAGTTCTTC
TRBV9	-	-	TRBJ1-1	CASSPAGGWGTEAFF	TGTGCCAGCAGCCCCGCGGGGGGTTGGGGCACTGAAGCTTTCTTT
TRBV5-5	TRBD2	-	TRBJ2-3	CASSLAFGGGNTDTQYF	TGTGCCAGCAGCTTGGCCTTCGGCGGGGGGAACACAGATACGCAGTATTTT
TRBV5-1	TRBD1	-	TRBJ1-2	CASSEGTALYGYTF	TGCGCCAGCAGCGAAGGGACAGCCCTCTATGGCTACACCTTC
TRBV19	-	once	TRBJ1-2	CASSPRQGGYGYTF	TGTGCCAGTAGTCCCCGCCAGGGTGGCTATGGCTACACCTTC
TRBV30	-	-	TRBJ2-2	CAWTRPRGGELFF	TGTGCCTGGACCCGTCCCAGGGGCGGGGAGCTGTTTTTT
TRBV6-1	-	-	TRBJ1-6	CASSEGSVNSPLHF	TGTGCCAGCAGTGAAGGCAGCGTAAATTCACCCCTCCACTTT
TRBV28	TRBD1	-	TRBJ1-2	CASRDRTDSTNYGYTF	TGTGCCAGCAGGGACAGGACGGATTCCACTAACTATGGCTACACCTTC
TRBV5-4	TRBD1	-	TRBJ1-4	CASGRQGWGEKLFF	TGTGCCAGCGGACGACAGGGGTGGGGGGAAAAACTGTTTTTT
TRBV19	-	-	TRBJ2-3	CASSNDRESRRDTQYF	TGTGCCAGTAGTAACGACCGGGAAAGCCGTCGTGATACGCAGTATTTT
TRBV5-8	TRBD1	once	TRBJ1-6	CASSPLTGARGNSPLHF	TGTGCCAGCAGCCCTTTAACAGGGGCTCGGGGTAATTCACCCCTCCACTTT
TRBV27	TRBD1	-	TRBJ1-1	CASSFLGQGALNTEAFF	TGTGCCAGCAGTTTCTTGGGACAGGGGGCTTTGAACACTGAAGCTTTCTTT
TRBV11-2	-	-	TRBJ1-1	CASGFDPGTEAFF	TGTGCCAGCGGTTTCGATCCGGGAACTGAAGCTTTCTTT
TRBV14	-	-	TRBJ2-7	CASSQDSGTYEQYF	TGTGCCAGCAGCCAAGATTCGGGTACCTACGAGCAGTACTTC
TRBV5-1	-	-	TRBJ2-1	CASSLKDLGSEQFF	TGCGCCAGCAGCTTGAAAGACCTAGGGAGTGAGCAGTTCTTC
TRBV28	TRBD1	-	TRBJ1-1	CASSTTPGGAWNTEAFF	TGTGCCAGCAGTACGACACCAGGGGGCGCTTGGAACACTGAAGCTTTCTTT
TRBV10-2	-	-	TRBJ2-5	CASRGAETQETQYF	TGCGCCAGCAGAGGAGCGGAGACACAAGAGACCCAGTACTTC
TRBV11-3	TRBD2	-	TRBJ2-1	CASSTRAGASYNEQFF	TGTGCCAGCAGCACACGTGCGGGAGCCTCCTACAATGAGCAGTTCTTC
TRBV30	TRBD1	-	TRBJ1-2	CAWSGDSYVYGYTF	TGTGCCTGGTCCGGGGACAGCTATGTCTATGGCTACACCTTC
TRBV2	TRBD2	-	TRBJ2-1	CASSAGLAGDYNEQFF	TGTGCCAGCAGCGCGGGACTAGCGGGAGACTACAATGAGCAGTTCTTC
TRBV18	-	-	TRBJ1-5	CASSPPGGGSNQPQHF	TGTGCCAGCTCACCACCGGGGGGAGGTAGCAATCAGCCCCAGCATTTT
TRBV14	-	-	TRBJ2-4	CASSQDRGLAKNIQYF	TGTGCCAGCAGCCAAGATCGGGGGTTAGCCAAAAACATTCAGTACTTC
TRBV18	-	-	TRBJ2-3	CASSPPGPFADTQYF	TGTGCCAGCTCACCACCGGGCCCCTTCGCAGATACGCAGTATTTT
TRBV18	-	-	TRBJ1-2	CASSTLTGSYGYTF	TGTGCCAGCTCAACCCTGACAGGAAGCTATGGCTACACCTTC
TRBV30	TRBD1	-	TRBJ1-4	CAWSPRRTGAEKLFF	TGTGCCTGGAGCCCGAGGAGGACAGGGGCTGAAAAACTGTTTTTT
TRBV9	-	few	TRBJ1-1	CASSPNVRSDTEAFF	TGTGCCAGCAGCCCGAACGTGAGGAGCGACACTGAAGCTTTCTTT
TRBV27	-	-	TRBJ2-3	CASSLSMVDTQYF	TGTGCCAGCAGTTTGAGTATGGTAGATACGCAGTATTTT
TRBV2	-	-	TRBJ1-2	CASSGGRGRGDYGYTF	TGTGCCAGCAGTGGGGGCCGGGGCAGGGGAGACTATGGCTACACCTTC
TRBV7-8	-	-	TRBJ1-5	CASSSRGGQPQHF	TGTGCCAGCAGCTCCCGGGGGGGGCAGCCCCAGCATTTT
TRBV15	-	-	TRBJ1-5	CATSRDRGGGSNQPQHF	TGTGCCACCAGCAGAGATCGGGGCGGGGGGAGCAATCAGCCCCAGCATTTT
TRBV6-2/TRBV6-3	TRBD1	-	TRBJ1-2	CASSYSDRAYGYTF	TGTGCCAGCAGTTACTCGGACAGGGCCTATGGCTACACCTTC
TRBV14	-	few	TRBJ1-6	CASSQGGTGLHF	TGTGCCAGCAGCCAAGGGGGAACAGGCCTCCACTTT
TRBV2	-	-	TRBJ1-1	CASSEMGGTEAFF	TGTGCCAGCAGTGAAATGGGGGGCACTGAAGCTTTCTTT
TRBV9	-	-	TRBJ1-4	CASSVGGAGYDEKLFF	TGTGCCAGCAGCGTAGGAGGAGCAGGGTATGATGAAAAACTGTTTTTT
TRBV11-2	-	-	TRBJ1-1	CASSLAGVNTEAFF	TGTGCCAGCAGCTTAGCGGGAGTCAACACTGAAGCTTTCTTT
TRBV24-1	-	-	TRBJ2-3	CATSGTGRSTDTQYF	TGTGCCACCAGTGGCACAGGGCGAAGCACAGATACGCAGTATTTT